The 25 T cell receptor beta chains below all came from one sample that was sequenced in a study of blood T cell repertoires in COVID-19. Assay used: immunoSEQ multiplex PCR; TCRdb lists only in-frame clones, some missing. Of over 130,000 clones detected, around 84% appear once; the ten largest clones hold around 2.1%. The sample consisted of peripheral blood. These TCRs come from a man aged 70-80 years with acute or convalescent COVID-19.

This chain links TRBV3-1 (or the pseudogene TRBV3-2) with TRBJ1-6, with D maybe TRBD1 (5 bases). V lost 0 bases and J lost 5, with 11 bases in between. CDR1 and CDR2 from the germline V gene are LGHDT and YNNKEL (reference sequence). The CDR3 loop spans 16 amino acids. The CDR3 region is CASSQDGRADNSPLHF. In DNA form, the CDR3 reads TGTGCCAGCAGCCAAGATGGCAGGGCAGATAATTCACCCCTCCACTTT.

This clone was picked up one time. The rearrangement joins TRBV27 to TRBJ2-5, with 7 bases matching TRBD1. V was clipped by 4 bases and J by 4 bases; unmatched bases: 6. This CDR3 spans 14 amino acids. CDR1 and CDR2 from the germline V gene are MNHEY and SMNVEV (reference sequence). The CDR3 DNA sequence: TGTGCCAGCAGTTCCACTTCAGGGGGAGAGACCCAGTACTTC. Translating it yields CASSSTSGGETQYF.

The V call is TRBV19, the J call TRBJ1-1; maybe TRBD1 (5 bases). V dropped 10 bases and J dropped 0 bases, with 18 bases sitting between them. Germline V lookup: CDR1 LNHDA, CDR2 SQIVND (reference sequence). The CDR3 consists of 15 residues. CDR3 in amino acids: CANTTGASMNTEAFF. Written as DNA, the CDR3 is TGTGCCAATACTACAGGAGCCTCCATGAACACTGAAGCTTTCTTT.

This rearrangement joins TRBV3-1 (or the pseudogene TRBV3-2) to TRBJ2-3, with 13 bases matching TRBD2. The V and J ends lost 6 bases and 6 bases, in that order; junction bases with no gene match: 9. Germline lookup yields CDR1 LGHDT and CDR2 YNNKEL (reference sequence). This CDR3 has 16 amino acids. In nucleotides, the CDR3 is TGTGCCAGCAGGCCAACACTAGCGGGAGGGGCGGATACGCAGTATTTT. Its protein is CASRPTLAGGADTQYF.

This CDR3 is CASSSSGWSTDTQYF. In nucleotides, the CDR3 is TGTGCCAGCAGCTCTAGTGGGTGGAGCACAGATACGCAGTATTTT. The V and J genes are TRBV5-4 and TRBJ2-3; no clear D gene. The CDR3 extends over 15 amino acids. V was shortened by 3 bases and J by 0 bases, with 11 bases between the two germline ends. The germline V gene has CDR1 SGHNT and CDR2 YYREEE (reference sequence). The full variable domain, its missing parts supplied by reference TRBV5-4 and TRBJ2-3, is ETGVTQSPTHLIKTRGQQVTLRCSSQSGHNTVSWYQQALGQGPQFIFQYYREEENGRGNFPPRFSGLQFPNYSSELNVNALELDDSALYLCASSSSGWSTDTQYFGPGTRLTVL.

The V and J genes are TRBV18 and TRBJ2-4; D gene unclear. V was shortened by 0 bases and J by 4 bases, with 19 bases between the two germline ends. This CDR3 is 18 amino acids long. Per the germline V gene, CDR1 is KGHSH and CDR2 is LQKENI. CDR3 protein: CASSPPLNESYSKNIQYF. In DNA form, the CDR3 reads TGTGCCAGCTCACCACCGTTAAATGAGAGTTACTCAAAAAACATTCAGTACTTC.

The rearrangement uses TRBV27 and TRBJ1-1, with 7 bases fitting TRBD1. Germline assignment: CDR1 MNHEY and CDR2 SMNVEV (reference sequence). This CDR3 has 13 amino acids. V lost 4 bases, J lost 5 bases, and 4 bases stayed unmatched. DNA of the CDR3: TGTGCCAGCAGTTCGGCACAGGGGACTGAAGCTTTCTTT. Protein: CASSSAQGTEAFF.

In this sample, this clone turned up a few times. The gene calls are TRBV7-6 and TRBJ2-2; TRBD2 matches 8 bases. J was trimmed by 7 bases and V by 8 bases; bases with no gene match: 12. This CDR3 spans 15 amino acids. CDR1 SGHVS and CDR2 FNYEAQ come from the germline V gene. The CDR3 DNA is TGTGCCAGCCACGGGGGGGTAGCGGGACTCGGGGAGCTGTTTTTT. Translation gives CASHGGVAGLGELFF.

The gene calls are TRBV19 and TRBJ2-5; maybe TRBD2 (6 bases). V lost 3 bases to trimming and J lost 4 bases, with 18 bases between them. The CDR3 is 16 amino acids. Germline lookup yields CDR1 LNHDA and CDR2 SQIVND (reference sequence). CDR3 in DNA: TGTGCCAGTAGTATGGACGCGCAGCGGGCACGAGAGACCCAGTACTTC. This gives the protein CASSMDAQRARETQYF.

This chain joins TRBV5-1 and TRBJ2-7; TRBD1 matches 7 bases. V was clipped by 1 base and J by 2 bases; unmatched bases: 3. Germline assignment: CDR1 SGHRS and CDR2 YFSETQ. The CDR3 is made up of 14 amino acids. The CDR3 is CASSLRQGTYEQYF. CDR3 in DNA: TGCGCCAGCAGCTTGCGACAGGGCACCTACGAGCAGTACTTC.

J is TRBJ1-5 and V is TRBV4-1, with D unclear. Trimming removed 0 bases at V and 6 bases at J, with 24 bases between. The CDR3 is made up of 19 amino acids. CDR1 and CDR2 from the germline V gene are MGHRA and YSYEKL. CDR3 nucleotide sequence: TGCGCCAGCAGCCAAGAGGGAGGAGTCATGGGGAGTTCCAGTCAGCCCCAGCATTTT. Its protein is CASSQEGGVMGSSSQPQHF.

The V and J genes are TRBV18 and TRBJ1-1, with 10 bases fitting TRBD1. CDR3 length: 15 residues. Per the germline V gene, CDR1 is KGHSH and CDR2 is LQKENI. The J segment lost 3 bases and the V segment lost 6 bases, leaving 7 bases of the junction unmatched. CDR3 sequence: CASSPRDRGYTEAFF. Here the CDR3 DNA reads TGTGCCAGCTCTCCCCGGGACAGGGGTTACACTGAAGCTTTCTTT.

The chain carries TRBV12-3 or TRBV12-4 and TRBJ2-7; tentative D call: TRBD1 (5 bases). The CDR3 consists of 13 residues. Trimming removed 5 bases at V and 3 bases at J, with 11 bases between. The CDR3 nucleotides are TGTGCCAGCAGTGAACTTCAGGGCTACGAGCAGTACTTC. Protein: CASSELQGYEQYF.

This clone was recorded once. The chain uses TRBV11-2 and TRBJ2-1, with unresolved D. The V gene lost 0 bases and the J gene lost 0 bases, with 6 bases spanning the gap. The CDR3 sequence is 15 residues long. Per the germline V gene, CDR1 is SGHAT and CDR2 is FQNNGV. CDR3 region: CASSLEVASYNEQFF. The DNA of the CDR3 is TGTGCCAGCAGCTTAGAGGTAGCCTCCTACAATGAGCAGTTCTTC.

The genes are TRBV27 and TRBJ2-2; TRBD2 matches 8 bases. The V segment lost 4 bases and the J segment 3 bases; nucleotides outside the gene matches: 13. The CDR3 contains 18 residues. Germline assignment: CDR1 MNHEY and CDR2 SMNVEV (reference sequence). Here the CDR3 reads CASSSPAPGGPDTGELFF. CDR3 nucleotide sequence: TGTGCCAGCAGTTCCCCCGCTCCGGGAGGGCCGGACACCGGGGAGCTGTTTTTT.

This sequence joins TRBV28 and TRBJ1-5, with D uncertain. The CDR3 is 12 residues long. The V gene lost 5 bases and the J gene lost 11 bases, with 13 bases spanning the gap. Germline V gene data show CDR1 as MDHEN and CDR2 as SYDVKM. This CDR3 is CASSPLELTQHF. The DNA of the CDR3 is TGTGCCAGCAGTCCCCTGGAGCTGACCCAGCATTTT.

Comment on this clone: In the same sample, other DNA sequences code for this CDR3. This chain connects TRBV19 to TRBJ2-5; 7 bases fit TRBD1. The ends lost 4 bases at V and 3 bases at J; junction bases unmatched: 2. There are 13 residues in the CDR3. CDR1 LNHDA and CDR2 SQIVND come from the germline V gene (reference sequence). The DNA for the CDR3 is TGTGCCAGTAGTAAAGACAGGGAAGAGACCCAGTACTTC. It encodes CASSKDREETQYF.

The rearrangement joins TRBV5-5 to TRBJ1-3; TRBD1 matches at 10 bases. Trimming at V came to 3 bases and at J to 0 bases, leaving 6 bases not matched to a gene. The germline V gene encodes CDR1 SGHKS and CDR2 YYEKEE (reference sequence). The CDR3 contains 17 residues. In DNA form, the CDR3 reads TGTGCCAGCAGCTCTTCCGGGACAGGGGCCTCTGGAAACACCATATATTTT. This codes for CASSSSGTGASGNTIYF.

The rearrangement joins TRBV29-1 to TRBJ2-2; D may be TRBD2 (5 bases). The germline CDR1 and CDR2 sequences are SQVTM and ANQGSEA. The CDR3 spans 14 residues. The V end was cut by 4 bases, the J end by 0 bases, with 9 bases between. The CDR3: CSVVTGANTGELFF. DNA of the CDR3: TGCAGCGTTGTAACCGGGGCGAACACCGGGGAGCTGTTTTTT.

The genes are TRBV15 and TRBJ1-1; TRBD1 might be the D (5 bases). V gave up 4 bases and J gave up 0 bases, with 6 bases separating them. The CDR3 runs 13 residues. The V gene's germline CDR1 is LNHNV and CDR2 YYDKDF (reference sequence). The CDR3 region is CATSTGLNTEAFF. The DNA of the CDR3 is TGTGCCACCAGCACAGGGTTGAACACTGAAGCTTTCTTT. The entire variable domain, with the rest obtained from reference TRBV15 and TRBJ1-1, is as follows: DAMVIQNPRYQVTQFGKPVTLSCSQTLNHNVMYWYQQKSSQAPKLLFHYYDKDFNNEADTPDNFQSRRPNTSFCFLDIRSPGLGDTAMYLCATSTGLNTEAFFGQGTRLTVV.

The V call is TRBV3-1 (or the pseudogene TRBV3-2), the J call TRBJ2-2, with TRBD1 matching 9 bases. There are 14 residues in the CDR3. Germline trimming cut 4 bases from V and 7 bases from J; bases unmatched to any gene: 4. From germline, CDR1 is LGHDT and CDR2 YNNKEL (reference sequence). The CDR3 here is CASSRRTGVGELFF. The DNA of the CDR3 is TGTGCCAGCAGCCGAAGGACAGGGGTCGGGGAGCTGTTTTTT.

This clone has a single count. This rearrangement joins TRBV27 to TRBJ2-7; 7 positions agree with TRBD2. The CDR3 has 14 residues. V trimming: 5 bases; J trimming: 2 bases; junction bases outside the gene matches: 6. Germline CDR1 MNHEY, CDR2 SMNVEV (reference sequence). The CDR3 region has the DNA TGTGCCAGCAGTCCCCGGACTAGGACCTACGAGCAGTACTTC. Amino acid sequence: CASSPRTRTYEQYF.

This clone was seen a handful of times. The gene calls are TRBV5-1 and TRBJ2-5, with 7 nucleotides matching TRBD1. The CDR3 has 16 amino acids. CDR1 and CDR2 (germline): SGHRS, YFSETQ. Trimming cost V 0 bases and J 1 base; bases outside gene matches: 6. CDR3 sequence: CASSLVGTDIQETQYF. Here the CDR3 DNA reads TGCGCCAGCAGCTTGGTTGGGACAGACATCCAAGAGACCCAGTACTTC.

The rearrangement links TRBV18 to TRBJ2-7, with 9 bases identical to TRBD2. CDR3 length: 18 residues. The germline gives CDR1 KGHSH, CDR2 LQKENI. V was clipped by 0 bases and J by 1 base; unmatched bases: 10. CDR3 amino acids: CASSPPGLAGGGSYEQYF. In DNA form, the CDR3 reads TGTGCCAGCTCACCACCGGGACTAGCTGGGGGGGGATCCTACGAGCAGTACTTC.

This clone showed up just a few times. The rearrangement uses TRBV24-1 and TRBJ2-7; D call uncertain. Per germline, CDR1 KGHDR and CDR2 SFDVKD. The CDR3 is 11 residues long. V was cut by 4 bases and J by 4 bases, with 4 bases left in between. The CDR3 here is CATSDLYEQYF. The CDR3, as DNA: TGTGCCACCAGTGACCTGTACGAGCAGTACTTC.